A selection of T cell receptor beta chains follows, all from one sample in a study of OX40 agonist ivuxolimab in advanced cancers. TCRdb keeps only in-frame clones here, not all; method: immunoSEQ multiplex PCR. The table lists fewer than 130,000 clones, about 92% of them singletons, with 0.27% in the top ten. The material was CD4+ or CD8+ T cells sorted from blood, obtained in a trial of the OX40 agonist ivuxolimab. These TCRs come from an adult with an advanced solid tumor such as melanoma, head and neck, liver or kidney cancer. Both conserved end residues are part of each CDR3. The D gene is left open where the match is weak. Expanded clones are given a class, and other clones once, few, many or no size at all.

V: TRBV5-1
size: NA
J: TRBJ1-1
D: NA
CDR3: CASSLGAGILMNTEAFF
DNA: TGCGCCAGCAGCTTGGGGGCAGGAATACTCATGAACACTGAAGCTTTCTTT

V: TRBV7-8
size: NA
J: TRBJ1-1
D: NA
CDR3: CASSPLGARTEAFF
DNA: TGTGCCAGCAGCCCCTTGGGGGCGAGGACTGAAGCTTTCTTT

V: TRBV4-2
size: NA
J: TRBJ1-4
D: NA
CDR3: CASSPRGGTYEKLFF
DNA: TGTGCCAGCAGCCCCCGGGGGGGGACATATGAAAAACTGTTTTTT

V: TRBV28
size: NA
J: TRBJ1-5
D: NA
CDR3: CASSNPQGTSQPQHF
DNA: TGTGCCAGCAGTAACCCACAGGGAACCAGTCAGCCCCAGCATTTT

V: TRBV7-2
size: once
J: TRBJ2-7
D: TRBD2
CDR3: CASSQSIAGSYEQYF
DNA: TGTGCCAGCAGCCAATCCATAGCGGGAAGTTACGAGCAGTACTTC

V: TRBV5-1
size: NA
J: TRBJ2-5
D: NA
CDR3: CASSLNGPDSQETQYF
DNA: TGCGCCAGCAGCTTGAACGGACCGGACAGTCAAGAGACCCAGTACTTC

V: TRBV14
size: NA
J: TRBJ1-1
D: TRBD1
CDR3: CASSKLGDSTPGAEAFF
DNA: TGTGCCAGCAGCAAGTTGGGGGACAGCACTCCTGGGGCTGAAGCTTTCTTT

V: TRBV9
size: NA
J: TRBJ2-1
D: NA
CDR3: CASSVPLGNEQFF
DNA: TGTGCCAGCAGCGTACCCCTAGGCAATGAGCAGTTCTTC

V: TRBV25-1
size: NA
J: TRBJ1-1
D: NA
CDR3: CASTNSLNTEAFF
DNA: TGTGCCAGCACTAACAGCTTGAACACTGAAGCTTTCTTT

V: TRBV5-1
size: NA
J: TRBJ2-7
D: NA
CDR3: CASSSVDGSYEQYF
DNA: TGCGCCAGCAGCTCGGTGGACGGATCCTACGAGCAGTACTTC

V: TRBV19
size: NA
J: TRBJ1-6
D: NA
CDR3: CASSIVGQGGSPLHF
DNA: TGTGCCAGTAGTATAGTCGGGCAGGGTGGATCACCCCTCCACTTT

V: TRBV11-1
size: NA
J: TRBJ1-2
D: NA
CDR3: CASSLALNYGYTF
DNA: TGTGCCAGCAGCTTAGCACTCAACTATGGCTACACCTTC

V: TRBV7-2
size: once
J: TRBJ1-6
D: TRBD1
CDR3: CASSRDSSLHF
DNA: TGTGCCAGCAGCAGGGACAGTTCGCTCCACTTT

V: TRBV12-5
size: NA
J: TRBJ2-7
D: NA
CDR3: CASGGVYRVLSYEQYF
DNA: TGTGCTAGTGGGGGGGTTTATCGGGTTTTATCCTACGAGCAGTACTTC

V: TRBV7-3
size: NA
J: TRBJ2-7
D: TRBD2
CDR3: CASSSGLAGDEQYF
DNA: TGTGCCAGCAGCTCGGGACTAGCGGGGGACGAGCAGTACTTC

V: TRBV30
size: NA
J: TRBJ1-5
D: NA
CDR3: CAWGGEGTQHF
DNA: TGTGCCTGGGGTGGGGAGGGGACCCAGCATTTT

V: TRBV27
size: NA
J: TRBJ2-2
D: NA
CDR3: CASSLGWDTGELFF
DNA: TGTGCCAGCAGTTTAGGGTGGGACACCGGGGAGCTGTTTTTT

V: TRBV30
size: NA
J: TRBJ2-7
D: TRBD2
CDR3: CAWSFGRDHEQYF
DNA: TGTGCCTGGAGTTTCGGGAGGGACCACGAGCAGTACTTC

V: TRBV7-2
size: NA
J: TRBJ2-1
D: TRBD2
CDR3: CASSLGLANEQFF
DNA: TGTGCCAGCAGCTTAGGACTAGCGAATGAGCAGTTCTTC

V: TRBV29-1
size: NA
J: TRBJ2-2
D: NA
CDR3: CSVGELAENTGELFF
DNA: TGCAGCGTGGGGGAACTAGCCGAAAACACCGGGGAGCTGTTTTTT

V: TRBV15
size: NA
J: TRBJ2-7
D: NA
CDR3: CATGNGVYEQYF
DNA: TGTGCCACCGGCAACGGAGTCTACGAGCAGTACTTC

V: TRBV19
size: NA
J: TRBJ1-3
D: TRBD1
CDR3: CASSRVPGQSGNTIYF
DNA: TGTGCCAGTAGCAGGGTGCCGGGACAGTCTGGAAACACCATATATTTT

V: TRBV5-1
size: NA
J: TRBJ1-5
D: TRBD1
CDR3: CASSWTGDQPQHF
DNA: TGCGCCAGCAGCTGGACAGGAGATCAGCCCCAGCATTTT

V: TRBV30
size: few
J: TRBJ1-3
D: NA
CDR3: CAWSVGAAGNTIYF
DNA: TGTGCCTGGAGTGTGGGGGCCGCTGGAAACACCATATATTTT

V: TRBV6-5
size: NA
J: TRBJ1-1
D: TRBD1
CDR3: CASSQADRGTEAFF
DNA: TGTGCCAGCAGCCAAGCTGACAGGGGAACTGAAGCTTTCTTT

V: TRBV7-3
size: NA
J: TRBJ2-5
D: TRBD2
CDR3: CASSVAGGSFGTQYF
DNA: TGTGCCAGCAGTGTAGCGGGAGGATCATTTGGGACCCAGTACTTC

V: TRBV19
size: NA
J: TRBJ1-6
D: NA
CDR3: CASSPRIVDSPLHF
DNA: TGTGCCAGTAGTCCCAGGATAGTGGATTCACCCCTCCACTTT

V: TRBV19
size: NA
J: TRBJ2-1
D: TRBD2
CDR3: CASSTTSGVYNEQFF
DNA: TGTGCCAGTAGTACGACTAGCGGAGTCTACAATGAGCAGTTCTTC

V: TRBV5-4
size: NA
J: TRBJ1-4
D: NA
CDR3: CASSQLGQKGLFF
DNA: TGTGCCAGCAGCCAGCTCGGACAGAAAGGTCTGTTTTTT

V: TRBV5-1
size: NA
J: TRBJ2-1
D: TRBD1
CDR3: CASSTSGTAYNEQFF
DNA: TGCGCCAGCAGCACATCCGGGACAGCCTACAATGAGCAGTTCTTC

V: TRBV29-1
size: NA
J: TRBJ1-3
D: NA
CDR3: CSAGTGNTIYF
DNA: TGCAGTGCGGGAACTGGAAACACCATATATTTT

V: TRBV4-1
size: NA
J: TRBJ1-4
D: TRBD1
CDR3: CASSQDRFYNEKLFF
DNA: TGCGCCAGCAGCCAGGACAGGTTTTATAATGAAAAACTGTTTTTT

V: TRBV6-1
size: NA
J: TRBJ1-5
D: NA
CDR3: CASYTSNQPQHF
DNA: TGTGCCAGTTATACATCCAATCAGCCCCAGCATTTT

V: TRBV4-1
size: NA
J: TRBJ2-1
D: NA
CDR3: CASSQTGPINEQFF
DNA: TGCGCCAGCAGCCAAACGGGACCGATCAATGAGCAGTTCTTC

V: TRBV9
size: NA
J: TRBJ1-2
D: NA
CDR3: CASSQTGLWGYTF
DNA: TGTGCCAGCAGCCAGACAGGCTTATGGGGCTACACCTTC

V: TRBV6-6
size: once
J: TRBJ1-5
D: NA
CDR3: CASSYDSNQPQHF
DNA: TGTGCCAGCAGTTATGATAGCAATCAGCCCCAGCATTTT

V: TRBV28
size: NA
J: TRBJ1-1
D: NA
CDR3: CASSPLGGAGTEAFF
DNA: TGTGCCAGCAGTCCTTTGGGGGGCGCGGGCACTGAAGCTTTCTTT

V: TRBV5-5
size: NA
J: TRBJ2-1
D: TRBD1
CDR3: CASSPRTGGDEQFF
DNA: TGTGCCAGCAGCCCCCGGACAGGGGGAGATGAGCAGTTCTTC

V: TRBV4-1
size: once
J: TRBJ2-3
D: TRBD1
CDR3: CASSQATGGTDTQYF
DNA: TGCGCCAGCAGCCAAGCGACAGGGGGGACAGATACGCAGTATTTT

V: TRBV9
size: NA
J: TRBJ2-5
D: NA
CDR3: CASSFGTLRGETQYF
DNA: TGTGCCAGCAGCTTTGGGACCCTAAGAGGAGAGACCCAGTACTTC

V: TRBV5-1
size: NA
J: TRBJ2-5
D: NA
CDR3: CASSLRQGEETQYF
DNA: TGCGCCAGCAGCTTGCGGCAGGGAGAAGAGACCCAGTACTTC

V: TRBV5-1
size: NA
J: TRBJ2-7
D: NA
CDR3: CASSLAVNSYEQYF
DNA: TGCGCCAGCAGCTTGGCAGTTAACTCCTACGAGCAGTACTTC

V: TRBV25-1
size: NA
J: TRBJ1-2
D: NA
CDR3: CASSEWIPGRSYGYTF
DNA: TGTGCCAGCAGTGAATGGATACCAGGCCGCAGCTATGGCTACACCTTC

V: TRBV4-3
size: once
J: TRBJ2-3
D: TRBD1
CDR3: CASSQEPTGGTDTQYF
DNA: TGCGCCAGCAGCCAAGAACCGACAGGGGGCACAGATACGCAGTATTTT

V: TRBV4-3
size: NA
J: TRBJ2-7
D: TRBD1
CDR3: CASSQEITGGEQYF
DNA: TGCGCCAGCAGCCAAGAAATTACAGGGGGCGAGCAGTACTTC

V: TRBV11-2
size: NA
J: TRBJ1-1
D: NA
CDR3: CASSPTGRTEAFF
DNA: TGTGCCAGCAGCCCTACAGGGAGGACTGAAGCTTTCTTT

V: TRBV10-2
size: NA
J: TRBJ2-7
D: NA
CDR3: CASTHGYTQQYF
DNA: TGCGCCAGCACCCACGGGTATACGCAGCAGTACTTC

V: TRBV10-3
size: NA
J: TRBJ2-1
D: NA
CDR3: CAIMEALDYNEQFF
DNA: TGTGCCATCATGGAGGCCCTTGACTACAATGAGCAGTTCTTC

V: TRBV5-1
size: NA
J: TRBJ1-5
D: NA
CDR3: CASSFSGPQPQHF
DNA: TGCGCCAGCAGCTTTTCGGGCCCTCAGCCCCAGCATTTT

V: TRBV5-1
size: NA
J: TRBJ2-4
D: NA
CDR3: CASSLGAGWDIQYF
DNA: TGCGCCAGCAGCTTGGGGGCAGGGTGGGACATTCAGTACTTC

V: TRBV30
size: once
J: TRBJ1-4
D: NA
CDR3: CASSPNTRSNEKLFF
DNA: TGTGCCTCCTCACCGAATACAAGATCTAATGAAAAACTGTTTTTT

V: TRBV5-6
size: NA
J: TRBJ1-3
D: NA
CDR3: CASSFLGNTIYF
DNA: TGTGCCAGCAGCTTTTTGGGAAACACCATATATTTT

V: TRBV5-4
size: NA
J: TRBJ2-5
D: TRBD2
CDR3: CASTKGLAGNQETQYF
DNA: TGTGCCAGCACCAAAGGACTAGCGGGGAATCAAGAGACCCAGTACTTC